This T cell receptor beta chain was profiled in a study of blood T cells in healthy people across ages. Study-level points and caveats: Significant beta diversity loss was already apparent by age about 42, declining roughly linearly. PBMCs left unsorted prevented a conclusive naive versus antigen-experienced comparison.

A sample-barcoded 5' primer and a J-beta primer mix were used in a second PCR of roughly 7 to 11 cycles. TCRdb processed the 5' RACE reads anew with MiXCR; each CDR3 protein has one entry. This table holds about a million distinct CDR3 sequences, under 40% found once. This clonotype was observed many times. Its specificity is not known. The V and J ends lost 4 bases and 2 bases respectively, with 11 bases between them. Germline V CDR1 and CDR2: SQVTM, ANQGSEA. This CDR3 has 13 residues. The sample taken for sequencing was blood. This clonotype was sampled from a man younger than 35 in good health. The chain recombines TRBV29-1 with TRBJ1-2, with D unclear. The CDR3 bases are TGCAGCGTTGGTCGTCTTAACAACTATGGCTACACCTTC. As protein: CSVGRLNNYGYTF. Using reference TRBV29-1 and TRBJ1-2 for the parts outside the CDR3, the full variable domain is SAVISQKPSRDICQRGTSLTIQCQVDSQVTMMFWYRQQPGQSLTLIATANQGSEATYESGFVIDKFPISRPNLTFSTLTVSNMSPEDSSIYLCSVGRLNNYGYTFGSGTRLTVV.